The clone carrying this T cell receptor beta chain has just a few counts. Its cognate antigen is unknown. Profiled with immunoSEQ multiplex PCR; TCRdb holds only in-frame clones, not every one. The sample carries thousands of clones, about 30% recorded once. This CDR3 region has 15 residues. Germline V gene sequence: CDR1 SGHNT, CDR2 YENEEA. V lost 5 bases and J 5 bases, leaving 15 bases between the germline ends. Treatment reported: randomized to nivolumab then ipilimumab (arm A) or the reverse (arm B). This specimen belongs to a study of sequential checkpoint blockade in melanoma. The study, taken as a whole, reports: Tumor T-cell fraction and clonality correlated with PD-L1 and CD8+ counts.

The receptor comes from a human donor with melanoma. The sequences come from tumor tissue (inferred from file names), collected from a patient given nivolumab and ipilimumab in sequence. The chain combines TRBV11-3 with TRBJ2-2; possible D gene TRBD1, 7 bases. The CDR3 region is CASSEEGARTGELFF. The CDR3 DNA reads TGTGCCAGCAGCGAGGAGGGGGCGCGGACCGGGGAGCTGTTTTTT.